The clone carrying this TCR beta chain was seen a single time. Sequencing used immunoSEQ multiplex PCR; TCRdb keeps in-frame clones, though not all of them. The sample yields roughly 69,000 clones, around nine tenths seen once. Per the germline V gene, CDR1 is MNHNY and CDR2 is SVGAGI (reference sequence). Trimming pared 5 bases from V and 2 bases from J, leaving 10 bases between. CDR3 size: 14 residues. The sample originates from a study of Tregs in tolerant kidney transplant recipients. V usage is TRBV6-6 and J usage is TRBJ1-5, with D possibly matching TRBD1 (5 bases). The sample consisted of CD4+ T cells from blood, taken before the transplant. The source of this sequence is a human donor who received a combined kidney and bone marrow transplant. CDR3 residues: CASSRDLGNQPQHF. The CDR3 nucleotides are TGTGCCAGCAGTCGGGACTTGGGCAATCAGCCCCAGCATTTT.